These 17 T cell receptor beta chains were all obtained from the same sample, sequenced in a study of T cells in Graves' hyperthyroidism and ophthalmopathy. Regions amplified from RNA transcripts were the TCR beta CDR3 regions. The HTBI primer set served for first-round RT-PCR of the TCR CDR3. Each CDR3 protein is one row after TCRdb ran MiXCR on the multiplex PCR reads. The sample lists about 360,000 distinct CDR3 sequences, about 12% occurring once. The sequencing sample was made of blood. Source of these receptors: a woman younger than 30 with Graves' hyperthyroidism.

The chain joins TRBV4-1 to TRBJ1-1; D is undetermined. CDR3 size: 15 residues. Germline assignment: CDR1 MGHRA and CDR2 YSYEKL. The germline V and J ends were trimmed by 2 bases and 0 bases, with 10 bases remaining between them. The CDR3 DNA is TGCGCCAGCAGCCAATCACAGTTATTGAACACTGAAGCTTTCTTT. Translation: CASSQSQLLNTEAFF.

The sample holds many counts of this clonotype. The chain links TRBV5-5 to TRBJ2-7; D is unresolved. CDR1 is SGHKS, CDR2 YYEKEE, per germline (reference sequence). V shed 1 base and J shed 6 bases, with 11 bases lying between them. This CDR3 region has 13 residues. The CDR3 is CASSLFQEGEQYF. CDR3 bases: TGTGCCAGCAGCTTGTTTCAGGAAGGCGAGCAGTACTTC. Drawing the rest from reference TRBV5-5 and TRBJ2-7, the complete variable domain is DAGVTQSPTHLIKTRGQQVTLRCSPISGHKSVSWYQQVLGQGPQFIFQYYEKEERGRGNFPDRFSARQFPNYSSELNVNALLLGDSALYLCASSLFQEGEQYFGPGTRLTVT.

This clonotype has a count of ten or more. The V and J genes are TRBV7-9 and TRBJ2-5; D remains ambiguous. Germline V gene sequence: CDR1 SEHNR, CDR2 FQNEAQ (reference sequence). This CDR3 is 12 amino acids long. Deletions cut 5 bases from V and 5 bases from J, with 9 bases between. CDR3 sequence reads: CASSLSPETQYF. CDR3 coding DNA: TGTGCCAGCAGCCTCTCCCCGGAGACCCAGTACTTC.

This chain links TRBV6-4 with TRBJ2-2; D is uncertain. CDR1 MRHNA and CDR2 SNTAGT come from the germline V gene. This CDR3 contains 15 residues. V lost 0 bases and J 4 bases, leaving 9 bases between the germline ends. The CDR3 region has the DNA TGTGCCAGCAGTGACTCTGGAGAGTCCACCGGGGAGCTGTTTTTT. Residues: CASSDSGESTGELFF.

This clonotype was seen at least ten times. The rearrangement joins TRBV20-1 to TRBJ1-2; the D gene is possibly TRBD1 (6 bases). CDR3 size: 14 residues. V gave up 1 base and J gave up 5 bases, with 14 bases separating them. Germline CDR1 is DFQATT and CDR2 is SNEGSKA (reference sequence). The CDR3 region has the DNA TGCAGTGCTAGAGTAGTCGGGGGGCTGTATGGCTACACCTTC. As protein: CSARVVGGLYGYTF.

This clonotype was counted many times. This sequence joins TRBV2 and TRBJ2-7, with 9 bases fitting TRBD1. Germline assignment: CDR1 SNHLY and CDR2 FYNNEI. The length of the CDR3 is 13 residues. V was clipped by 6 bases and J by 6 bases; unmatched bases: 6. In nucleotides, the CDR3 is TGTGCCAGCAGATCGGACAGGGGAGGCGAGCAGTACTTC. This gives the protein CASRSDRGGEQYF.

A remark on this clonotype: One end of the junction is discordant with germline, which a read error may explain. The gene calls are TRBV6-1 and TRBJ1-5, with TRBD1 matching 8 bases. CDR3 size: 18 residues. CDR1 is MNHNS and CDR2 is SASEGT in the germline V gene. As DNA, the CDR3 is TGTGCCAGCAGTCCCCCGACAGGGGCCGGAGGTAGCAATCAGCCCGAGCATTTT. Translation gives CASSPPTGAGGSNQPEHF.

The V gene is TRBV10-3, the J gene TRBJ2-5, with D possibly matching TRBD2 (6 bases). The CDR3 extends over 16 amino acids. Germline loops: CDR1 ENHRY, CDR2 SYGVKD. V lost 1 base and J 1 base, leaving 13 bases between the germline ends. DNA of the CDR3: TGTGCCATCAGTGAGTACGGAGGGGTTACCCAAGAGACCCAGTACTTC. Encoded protein: CAISEYGGVTQETQYF.

This clonotype was detected ten times or more. V gene TRBV28 combines with J gene TRBJ1-6; a possible D gene is TRBD1 (5 bases). Trimming pared 6 bases from V and 5 bases from J, leaving 14 bases between. This CDR3 has 15 amino acids. The germline V gene has CDR1 MDHEN and CDR2 SYDVKM. The DNA of the CDR3 is TGTGCCAGCAGATTCTCGGGGGGTAATAATTCACCCCTCCACTTT. The encoded protein is CASRFSGGNNSPLHF.

This clonotype was seen many times. This chain links TRBV6-1 with TRBJ1-1; no definite D call. The CDR3 covers 11 residues. The ends were cut back, 11 bases at V and 1 base at J, with 8 bases in the middle. The germline CDR1 and CDR2 sequences are MNHNS and SASEGT. The CDR3 protein is CAGEENTEAFF. The CDR3 nucleotides are TGTGCCGGAGAAGAGAACACTGAAGCTTTCTTT.

The chain carries TRBV5-6 and TRBJ1-6, with D possibly TRBD1 on 5 matching bases. CDR3 size: 18 residues. Germline CDR1 and CDR2: SGHDT and YYEEEE. Trimming took 4 bases from V and 0 from J, leaving 17 bases between them. CDR3 DNA: TGTGCCAGCAGCCAACGCCAGGGTTTGGGCTCCTATAATTCACCCCTCCACTTT. This translates into CASSQRQGLGSYNSPLHF.

This clonotype was detected many times. The gene calls are TRBV9 and TRBJ2-1, with TRBD2 matching 8 bases. From germline, CDR1 is SGDLS and CDR2 YYNGEE. The CDR3 extends over 15 amino acids. The V gene end was trimmed by 4 bases and the J gene end by 5 bases; junction bases not matched to a gene: 8. The CDR3 coding sequence is TGTGCCAGCAGCCGGTTTAGCGGGATGAACAATGAGCAGTTCTTC. Residues: CASSRFSGMNNEQFF.

The rearrangement links TRBV9 to TRBJ2-3; 8 nucleotides match TRBD2. The length of the CDR3 is 16 residues. Germline CDR1 SGDLS, CDR2 YYNGEE. With 2 bases clipped from V and 1 base from J, the junction kept 6 bases outside the gene matches. CDR3 residues: CASSVWGSGGTDTQYF. CDR3 in DNA: TGTGCCAGCAGCGTGTGGGGTAGCGGGGGCACAGATACGCAGTATTTT.

This clonotype was counted at least ten times. The V call is TRBV15, the J call TRBJ2-1, with 8 positions matching TRBD2. This CDR3 region has 14 residues. Germline lookup yields CDR1 LNHNV and CDR2 YYDKDF (reference sequence). With V trimmed by 7 bases and J by 6 bases, 8 bases remained unmatched. In nucleotides, the CDR3 is TGTGCCACCAACTTGGGACTAGGGGGCAATGAGCAGTTCTTC. As protein: CATNLGLGGNEQFF.

Ten or more counts support this clonotype. The chain links TRBV12-3 or TRBV12-4 to TRBJ2-7; 8 bases are shared with TRBD1. The trim removed 5 bases at V and 1 base at J, leaving 7 bases unmatched. This CDR3 spans 15 amino acids. The CDR3 coding sequence is TGTGCCAGCAGTCGTATCGGGACAGGTTCCTACGAGCAGTACTTC. Its protein is CASSRIGTGSYEQYF.

This clonotype was seen a handful of times. The chain carries TRBV10-3 and TRBJ2-7, with D maybe TRBD2 (6 bases). CDR1 and CDR2 (germline): ENHRY, SYGVKD. V was clipped by 0 bases and J by 0 bases, with 18 bases between them. The CDR3 sequence is 18 residues long. CDR3 loop: CAISESLALGISSYEQYF. The CDR3 DNA is TGTGCCATCAGTGAGTCACTAGCTCTCGGGATAAGCTCCTACGAGCAGTACTTC.

In this sample, this clonotype turned up many times. The chain couples TRBV7-8 to TRBJ1-5, with a weak D call TRBD1 (5 bases). The CDR3 extends over 16 amino acids. V was pared by 5 bases and J by 1 base, with 15 bases between. Germline assignment: CDR1 SGHVS and CDR2 FQNEAQ. The CDR3 sequence: CASSPPGGGSNQPQHF. As DNA, the CDR3 is TGTGCCAGCAGCCCCCCTGGGGGAGGCAGCAATCAGCCCCAGCATTTT. Drawing the rest from reference TRBV7-8 and TRBJ1-5, the complete variable domain is GAGVSQSPRYKVAKRGQDVALRCDPISGHVSLFWYQQALGQGPEFLTYFQNEAQLDKSGLPSDRFFAERPEGSVSTLKIQRTQQEDSAVYLCASSPPGGGSNQPQHFGDGTRLSIL.